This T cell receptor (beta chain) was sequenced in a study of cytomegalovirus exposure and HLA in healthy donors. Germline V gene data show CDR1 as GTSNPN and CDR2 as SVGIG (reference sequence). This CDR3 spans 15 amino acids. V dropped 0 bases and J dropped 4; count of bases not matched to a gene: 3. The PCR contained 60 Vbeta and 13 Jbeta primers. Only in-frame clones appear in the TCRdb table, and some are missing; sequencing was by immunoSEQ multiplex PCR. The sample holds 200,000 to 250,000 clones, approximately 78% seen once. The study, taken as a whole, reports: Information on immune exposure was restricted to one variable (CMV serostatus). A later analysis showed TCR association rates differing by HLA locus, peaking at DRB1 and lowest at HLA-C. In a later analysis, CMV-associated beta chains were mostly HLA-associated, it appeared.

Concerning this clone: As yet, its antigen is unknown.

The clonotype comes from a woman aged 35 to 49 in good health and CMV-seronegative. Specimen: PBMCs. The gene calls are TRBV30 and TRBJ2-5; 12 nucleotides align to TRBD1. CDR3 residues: CAWSVGDRGRETQYF. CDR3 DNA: TGTGCCTGGAGTGTAGGGGACAGGGGGCGAGAGACCCAGTACTTC.